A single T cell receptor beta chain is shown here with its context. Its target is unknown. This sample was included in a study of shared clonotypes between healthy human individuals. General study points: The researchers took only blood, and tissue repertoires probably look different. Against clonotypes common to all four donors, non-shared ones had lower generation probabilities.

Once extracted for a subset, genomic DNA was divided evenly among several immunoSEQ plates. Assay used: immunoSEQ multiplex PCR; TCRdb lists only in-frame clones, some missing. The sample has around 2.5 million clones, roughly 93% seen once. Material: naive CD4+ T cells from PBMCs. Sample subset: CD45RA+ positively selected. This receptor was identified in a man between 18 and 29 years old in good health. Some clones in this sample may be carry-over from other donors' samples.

The CDR3 sequence is CASSVVQAGNTIYF. DNA for the CDR3: TGTGCCAGCAGTGTTGTACAGGCGGGAAACACCATATATTTT. The chain combines TRBV2 with TRBJ1-3; perhaps TRBD1 as D (5 bases). Trimming removed 4 bases from V and 4 bases from J, with 11 bases in between. There are 14 residues in the CDR3. Germline values: CDR1 SNHLY, CDR2 FYNNEI.